A selection of T cell receptor beta chains follows, all from one sample in a study of OX40 agonist ivuxolimab in advanced cancers. The method was immunoSEQ multiplex PCR; TCRdb's version includes in-frame clones alone and lacks a portion of them. Here the sample spans about 82,000 clones, roughly nine tenths being singletons. The specimen was CD4+ or CD8+ T cells sorted from blood, collected in a trial of the OX40 agonist ivuxolimab. Source of these receptors: an adult with an advanced solid tumor such as melanoma, head and neck, liver or kidney cancer. Each CDR3 is given without its conserved first and last residue. Each record gives: V gene, J gene, CDR3 protein.

V gene: TRBV5-5; J gene: TRBJ1-5; CDR3 protein: ASSSSGTGRFDNQPQH
V gene: TRBV7-2; J gene: TRBJ2-7; CDR3 protein: ASSLPGTGGYEQY
V gene: TRBV18; J gene: TRBJ2-1; CDR3 protein: ASSLSDLYNEQF
V gene: TRBV7-9; J gene: TRBJ2-2; CDR3 protein: ASSPGFVASGVDTGELF
V gene: TRBV7-9; J gene: TRBJ1-1; CDR3 protein: ASSFRDRPIAF
V gene: TRBV18; J gene: TRBJ2-1; CDR3 protein: ASSGLWGYNEQF
V gene: TRBV6-5; J gene: TRBJ2-1; CDR3 protein: ASRTQGGRGNEQF
V gene: TRBV30; J gene: TRBJ1-5; CDR3 protein: AWRGQGALQPQH
V gene: TRBV9; J gene: TRBJ1-3; CDR3 protein: ASSVEGDTFFSGNTIY
V gene: TRBV4-1; J gene: TRBJ2-5; CDR3 protein: ASSQDGEGWETQY
V gene: TRBV18; J gene: TRBJ2-1; CDR3 protein: ASSFAMGYEQF
V gene: TRBV7-9; J gene: TRBJ1-5; CDR3 protein: ASTGEQGNQPQH
V gene: TRBV9; J gene: TRBJ2-3; CDR3 protein: ASSVRTSGSGTDTQY
V gene: TRBV6-5; J gene: TRBJ2-2; CDR3 protein: ASSKIQWNTGELF
V gene: TRBV28; J gene: TRBJ2-2; CDR3 protein: ASSFKGPGELF
V gene: TRBV5-1; J gene: TRBJ1-2; CDR3 protein: ASSLDPTKSYT